This T cell receptor (beta chain) stems from a study of T cells in tuberculosis. Regarding the study as a whole: Active tuberculosis patients had shorter CDR3-alpha; the beta difference was nonsignificant.

TCRdb keeps only in-frame clones here, not all; method: immunoSEQ multiplex PCR. Among 40,000 or so clones listed, approximately 93% were seen once. Comment on this clone: Its antigen remains unidentified.

Time point in this sample: new active TB diagnosis, blood taken before or within 7 days of starting treatment. Sequences were derived from PBMCs, sampled at tuberculosis diagnosis. The clonotype originates from an adult with tuberculosis.

The CDR3 nucleotides are TGTGCCAGTAGTCCGACAGGGGGCTCGAGCTATGGCTACACCTTC. It specifies CASSPTGGSSYGYTF. This rearrangement joins TRBV19 to TRBJ1-2; 10 nucleotides agree with TRBD1. V trimming: 5 bases; J trimming: 4 bases; junction bases outside the gene matches: 7. Germline CDR1 and CDR2: LNHDA and SQIVND (reference sequence). CDR3 size: 15 residues. Complete variable domain (other parts from reference TRBV19 and TRBJ1-2): DGGITQSPKYLFRKEGQNVTLSCEQNLNHDAMYWYRQDPGQGLRLIYYSQIVNDFQKGDIAEGYSVSREKKESFPLTVTSAQKNPTAFYLCASSPTGGSSYGYTFGSGTRLTVV.